A single sample gave rise to the 25 T cell receptor beta chains below, sequenced in a study of Graves' ophthalmopathy and Graves' hyperthyroidism. Transcripts of RNA were the source for amplifying TCR beta CDR3 regions. The authors performed first-round RT-PCR with HTBI primers and then a second-round multiplex PCR. TCRdb used MiXCR to reprocess the multiplex PCR reads, holding one entry per CDR3 protein. Seen here are around 1.1 million distinct CDR3 sequences, less than 45% observed once, and the top ten hold approximately 10%. Sequenced: peripheral blood or thyroid tissue (not recorded which). The receptors were gathered from an adult man with Graves' hyperthyroidism.

This clonotype was detected once. The chain joins TRBV20-1 to TRBJ2-2; possibly TRBD1 for D (5 bases). The CDR3 is made up of 15 amino acids. The V gene's germline CDR1 is DFQATT and CDR2 SNEGSKA (reference sequence). The V end lost 0 bases, the J end lost 1 base, and 9 bases lay between the germline ends. The CDR3 region has the DNA TGCAGTGCTAGAGATAGGGGATGGAACACCGGGGAGCTGTTTTTT. It codes for CSARDRGWNTGELFF.

The chain recombines TRBV25-1 with TRBJ2-7; 9 nucleotides line up with TRBD1. V lost 5 bases to trimming and J lost 2 bases; unmatched junction nucleotides: 13. Germline V gene sequence: CDR1 MGHDK, CDR2 SYGVNS. CDR3 size: 17 residues. This chain's CDR3 is CASSLFHRQGGTYEQYF. The CDR3 DNA is TGTGCCAGCAGTTTATTCCATCGACAGGGGGGAACCTACGAGCAGTACTTC.

The chain couples TRBV29-1 to TRBJ1-2; TRBD1 aligns across 8 bases. CDR3 length: 13 amino acids. The V gene's germline CDR1 is SQVTM and CDR2 ANQGSEA. Trimming at V came to 4 bases and at J to 12 bases, leaving 13 bases not matched to a gene. The CDR3 reads CSVAPQGVGGHTF. CDR3 DNA sequence: TGCAGCGTTGCGCCACAGGGGGTGGGGGGCCACACCTTC.

V usage is TRBV15 and J usage is TRBJ2-2; 8 positions agree with TRBD1. CDR1 and CDR2 from the germline V gene are LNHNV and YYDKDF (reference sequence). Unmatched junction bases numbered 3, after V lost 3 bases and J lost 6 bases. CDR3 length: 14 residues. The chain's CDR3 is CATSSSGGAGELFF. The CDR3 coding sequence is TGTGCCACCAGCAGCTCAGGGGGCGCCGGGGAGCTGTTTTTT.

The chain has TRBV10-3 and TRBJ1-5; D may be TRBD1 (6 bases). Germline CDR1 is ENHRY and CDR2 is SYGVKD. The CDR3 extends over 12 amino acids. Trimming took off 11 bases at V and 11 bases at J, with 19 bases between the two ends. The CDR3: CAATGAYSAQHF. The CDR3 nucleotides read TGTGCCGCGACAGGCGCGTACTCAGCCCAGCATTTT.

V usage is TRBV10-3 and J usage is TRBJ2-7, with a weak D call TRBD2 (6 bases). Germline V CDR1 and CDR2: ENHRY, SYGVKD. Between the trimmed V and J ends, which lost 11 bases and 6 bases, there was a span of 17 bases. This CDR3 comprises 12 residues. The CDR3 sequence: CALWRRGFEQYF. Written as DNA, the CDR3 is TGTGCCCTATGGAGGCGGGGATTCGAGCAGTACTTC.

This clonotype has only a few counts. The chain recombines TRBV19 with TRBJ1-3, with D unclear. CDR3 length: 14 residues. Trimming left V 6 bases short and J 0 bases short, with 9 bases between. Germline assignment: CDR1 LNHDA and CDR2 SQIVND (reference sequence). In nucleotides, the CDR3 is TGTGCCAGTAGGTTTCTGCACTCTGGAAACACCATATATTTT. Translation gives CASRFLHSGNTIYF.

This clonotype was observed at least ten times. CDR3 nucleotides: TGTGCCAGCAGCGCTGGGGACTGGGGTTACGCCGGGGAGCTGTTTTTT. Protein product: CASSAGDWGYAGELFF. V gene TRBV9 combines with J gene TRBJ2-2; tentatively, D is TRBD2 (6 bases). Per the germline V gene, CDR1 is SGDLS and CDR2 is YYNGEE. The V gene lost 3 bases and the J gene lost 6 bases, with 18 bases spanning the gap. The CDR3 sequence is 16 residues long.

This chain joins TRBV5-1 and TRBJ2-5, with D unresolved. Looked up from germline, CDR1 is SGHRS and CDR2 is YFSETQ. The CDR3 length is 11 residues. V lost 5 bases to trimming and J lost 3 bases, with 5 bases between them. In DNA form, the CDR3 reads TGCGCCAGCAGATACGAAGAGACCCAGTACTTC. Amino acids: CASRYEETQYF. Based on the CDR3 plus reference TRBV5-1 and TRBJ2-5, the full variable domain is KAGVTQTPRYLIKTRGQQVTLSCSPISGHRSVSWYQQTPGQGLQFLFEYFSETQRNKGNFPGRFSGRQFSNSRSEMNVSTLELGDSALYLCASRYEETQYFGPGTRLLVL.

In this sample, this clonotype turned up many times. This chain uses TRBV7-8 with TRBJ1-1; tentative D call: TRBD1 (6 bases). There are 15 residues in the CDR3. CDR1 is SGHVS and CDR2 is FQNEAQ in the germline V gene. Trimming shortened V by 4 bases and J by 0 bases, and 12 bases separated the two germline ends. The CDR3 sequence: CASSSGVSLNTEAFF. The CDR3, as DNA: TGTGCCAGCAGCTCAGGGGTCTCACTGAACACTGAAGCTTTCTTT.

This clonotype was picked up many times. This chain links TRBV7-2 with TRBJ2-5; D is possibly TRBD1 or TRBD2 (5 bases each). Trimming cost V 1 base and J 5 bases, with 8 bases left between them. Germline V gene data show CDR1 as SGHTA and CDR2 as FQGNSA. CDR3 length: 13 amino acids. In nucleotides, the CDR3 is TGTGCCAGCAGCTTAGTTGGGGGTGAGACCCAGTACTTC. Translated: CASSLVGGETQYF.

V and J are TRBV25-1 and TRBJ1-2; 11 bases align to TRBD1. This CDR3 is built from 14 residues. The germline V gene encodes CDR1 MGHDK and CDR2 SYGVNS. V lost 7 bases and J lost 8; bases outside the gene matches: 9. The CDR3 region is CASTTGQGAEGYTF. CDR3 nucleotide sequence: TGTGCCAGCACTACCGGACAGGGGGCTGAGGGCTACACCTTC.

The chain is built from TRBV10-3 and TRBJ1-2; D unclear. Germline values: CDR1 ENHRY, CDR2 SYGVKD. Trimming removed 10 bases from V and 4 bases from J, with 13 bases in between. The CDR3 has 12 residues. CDR3 bases: TGTGCCAGTGAAGGGAACTTCTATGGCTACACCTTC. This sequence encodes CASEGNFYGYTF.

This clonotype came up many times. The rearrangement joins TRBV7-2 to TRBJ1-1; D unclear. This CDR3 spans 12 amino acids. The V and J ends lost 1 base and 8 bases respectively, with 8 bases between them. Germline lookup yields CDR1 SGHTA and CDR2 FQGNSA. The CDR3 sequence: CASSLGRKEAFF. For the CDR3, the DNA is TGTGCCAGCAGCTTAGGGCGGAAGGAAGCTTTCTTT.

The chain recombines TRBV10-3 with TRBJ2-3; TRBD2 agrees at 11 bases. CDR3 length: 15 residues. Unmatched junction bases numbered 5, after V lost 8 bases and J lost 1 base. The germline CDR1 and CDR2 sequences are ENHRY and SYGVKD. The CDR3 loop is CAISNSGRGTDTQYF. The CDR3 DNA sequence: TGTGCCATCTCGAATAGCGGGAGGGGCACAGATACGCAGTATTTT.

This clonotype was seen at least ten times. The chain carries TRBV10-3 and TRBJ1-6; TRBD1 might be the D (6 bases). This CDR3 spans 14 amino acids. Germline V gene sequence: CDR1 ENHRY, CDR2 SYGVKD. Deletions cut 3 bases from V and 10 bases from J, with 13 bases between. The CDR3 sequence is CAISDRGGESPLHF. CDR3 bases: TGTGCCATCAGTGACAGGGGCGGCGAGTCACCCCTCCACTTT.

With regard to this clonotype: A read error may account for a junction end that differs from germline. V is TRBV7-3 and J is TRBJ2-7; TRBD2 agrees at 10 bases. Germline CDR1 reads SGHTA; CDR2 reads FQGTGA. The length of the CDR3 is 15 residues. The DNA of the CDR3 is TGTGCCAGCAGCCAAGGGGCTAGCGGGAGCTACGGGCAGTACTTC. The encoded protein is CASSQGASGSYGQYF.

This clonotype was detected only a few times. The chain's CDR3 is CASGTSGSSYEQYF. CDR3 nucleotide sequence: TGCGCCAGCGGCACTAGCGGCAGCTCCTACGAGCAGTACTTC. This chain links TRBV5-1 with TRBJ2-7; 8 nucleotides align to TRBD2. Per the germline V gene, CDR1 is SGHRS and CDR2 is YFSETQ. With 7 bases clipped from V and 0 bases from J, the junction kept 6 bases outside the gene matches. The CDR3 sequence is 14 residues long.

This chain uses TRBV24-1 with TRBJ1-3; D is ambiguous. This CDR3 contains 13 residues. The V end lost 4 bases, the J end lost 2 bases, and 5 bases lay between the germline ends. Germline V gene lookup returns CDR1 KGHDR and CDR2 SFDVKD. This CDR3 reads CATSDIPGNTIYF. DNA for the CDR3: TGTGCCACCAGTGACATACCTGGAAACACCATATATTTT.

This clonotype was observed a handful of times. This rearrangement joins TRBV7-9 to TRBJ1-2; 8 bases line up with TRBD1. Germline V gene lookup returns CDR1 SEHNR and CDR2 FQNEAQ (reference sequence). J lost 8 bases, V lost 1 base, and 6 bases had no gene match. CDR3 length equals 14 residues. Here the CDR3 DNA reads TGTGCCAGCAGCTTAGGACAGGGGACTTGGGGCTACACCTTC. It encodes CASSLGQGTWGYTF.

This clonotype came up a few times. V and J are TRBV6-4 and TRBJ2-2, with D unresolved. Trimming left V 3 bases short and J 0 bases short, with 8 bases between. The germline V gene encodes CDR1 MRHNA and CDR2 SNTAGT. CDR3 length: 15 amino acids. CDR3 sequence reads: CASSEQSANTGELFF. The CDR3, as DNA: TGTGCCAGCAGTGAACAGTCCGCGAACACCGGGGAGCTGTTTTTT.

This clonotype appeared a few times. The chain has TRBV5-1 and TRBJ1-1; D is possibly TRBD1 (6 bases). There are 15 residues in the CDR3. The V gene lost 0 bases and the J gene lost 6 bases, with 15 bases spanning the gap. In germline, CDR1 is SGHRS, CDR2 YFSETQ. This CDR3 reads CASSLGLGGYSEAFF. The CDR3 region has the DNA TGCGCCAGCAGCTTGGGGTTGGGGGGCTACTCTGAAGCTTTCTTT.

The gene calls are TRBV28 and TRBJ2-7; D is tentatively TRBD1 or TRBD2 (6 bases each). Trimming cost V 7 bases and J 0 bases, with 16 bases left between them. The germline gives CDR1 MDHEN, CDR2 SYDVKM. CDR3 length: 15 amino acids. The CDR3: CASISGAGYSYEQYF. In DNA form, the CDR3 reads TGTGCCAGCATCTCAGGGGCGGGATACTCCTACGAGCAGTACTTC.

V and J are TRBV2 and TRBJ2-5, with 9 positions matching TRBD1. The CDR3 sequence is 15 residues long. Looked up from germline, CDR1 is SNHLY and CDR2 is FYNNEI. J lost 2 bases, V lost 3 bases, and 4 bases had no gene match. This chain's CDR3 is CASSDWGTGQETQYF. CDR3 sequence (DNA): TGTGCCAGCAGTGACTGGGGGACAGGGCAAGAGACCCAGTACTTC.

This clonotype was detected only a few times. The chain recombines TRBV4-3 with TRBJ2-7, with a possible D match to TRBD2 (6 bases). V was clipped by 4 bases and J by 1 base, with 14 bases between them. Germline assignment: CDR1 LGHNA and CDR2 YSLEER. The CDR3 has 15 residues. CDR3 sequence: CASSPRRAGSYEQYF. CDR3 coding DNA: TGCGCCAGCAGCCCCCGACGCGCGGGGTCCTACGAGCAGTACTTC.